This TCR beta chain is drawn from a study of blood T cell repertoires in COVID-19. Study background: The United States, Italy and Spain supplied acute and convalescent COVID-19 samples. In each case, the material was cDNA or gDNA derived from T cells, B-cell-depleted T cells, or PBMCs.

Trimming cost V 2 bases and J 0 bases, with 8 bases left between them. Germline V gene sequence: CDR1 LGHNA, CDR2 YSLEER. This CDR3 is 15 amino acids long. The table came from immunoSEQ multiplex PCR; TCRdb's copy has only in-frame clones and leaves some out. The sample has 250,000 to 350,000 clones, over 80% seen once; the top ten hold over 5%. The rearrangement joins TRBV4-3 to TRBJ2-1; D gene unclear. This TCR derives from a woman aged 45 to 65 with COVID-19, enrolled during active disease. Sequencing was done on a sample of peripheral blood. The CDR3 protein is CASSQTVSSYNEQFF. CDR3 nucleotide sequence: TGCGCCAGCAGCCAAACAGTCAGCTCCTACAATGAGCAGTTCTTC.